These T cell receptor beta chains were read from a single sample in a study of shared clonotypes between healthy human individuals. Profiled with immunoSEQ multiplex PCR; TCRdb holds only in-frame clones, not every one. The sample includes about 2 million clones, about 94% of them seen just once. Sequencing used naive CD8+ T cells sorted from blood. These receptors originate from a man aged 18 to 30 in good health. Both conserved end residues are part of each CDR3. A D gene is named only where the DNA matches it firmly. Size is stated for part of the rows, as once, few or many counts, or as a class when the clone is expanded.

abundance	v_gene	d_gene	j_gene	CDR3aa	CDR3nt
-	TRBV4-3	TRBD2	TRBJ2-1	CASSQEKGTSGGHQFF	TGCGCCAGCAGCCAAGAAAAGGGGACTAGCGGGGGGCACCAATTCTTC
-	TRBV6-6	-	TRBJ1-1	CASSYSNTNTEAFF	TGTGCCAGCAGTTACTCAAATACGAACACTGAAGCTTTCTTT
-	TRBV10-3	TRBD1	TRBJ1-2	CAISETGDSPNYGYTF	TGTGCCATCAGTGAGACAGGGGACAGTCCTAACTATGGCTACACCTTC
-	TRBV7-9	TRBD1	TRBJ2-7	CASSLTGGTHEQYF	TGTGCCAGCAGCTTGACAGGGGGCACCCACGAGCAGTACTTC
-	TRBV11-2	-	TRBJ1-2	CASSFFGGALYGYTF	TGTGCCAGCAGCTTCTTTGGAGGGGCACTCTATGGCTACACCTTC
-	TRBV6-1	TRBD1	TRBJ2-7	CASSDFTGGISYEQYF	TGTGCCAGCAGTGATTTTACAGGGGGCATCTCCTACGAGCAGTACTTC
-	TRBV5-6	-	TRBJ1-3	CASSFWSSGNTIYF	TGTGCCAGCAGCTTTTGGTCTTCTGGAAACACCATATATTTT
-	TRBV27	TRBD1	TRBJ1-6	CASSSGQGPEALHF	TGTGCCAGCAGTTCTGGACAGGGCCCAGAGGCCCTCCACTTT
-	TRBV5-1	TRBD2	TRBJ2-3	CASSLGLAGAPTDTQYF	TGCGCCAGCAGCTTGGGGCTAGCGGGGGCCCCCACAGATACGCAGTATTTT
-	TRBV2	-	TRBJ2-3	CASWDFLSTDTQYF	TGTGCCAGCTGGGACTTTCTTAGCACAGATACGCAGTATTTT
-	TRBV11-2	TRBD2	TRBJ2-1	CASSLSSGAFF	TGTGCCAGCAGCTTGAGTAGCGGGGCGTTCTTC
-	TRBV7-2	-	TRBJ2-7	CASGWTGYEQYF	TGTGCCAGCGGTTGGACTGGCTACGAGCAGTACTTC
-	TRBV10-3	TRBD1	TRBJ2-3	CAIGQGGDTQYF	TGTGCCATCGGACAGGGAGGAGATACGCAGTATTTT
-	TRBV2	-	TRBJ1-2	CASRGLTGEHYGYTF	TGTGCCAGCAGGGGGCTGACAGGAGAACACTATGGCTACACCTTC
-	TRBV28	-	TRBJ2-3	CASSAEDTGTDTQYF	TGTGCCAGCAGTGCCGAGGATACCGGCACAGATACGCAGTATTTT
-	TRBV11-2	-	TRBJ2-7	CASSPGPRGAYEQYF	TGTGCCAGCAGCCCAGGCCCGCGGGGCGCTTACGAGCAGTACTTC
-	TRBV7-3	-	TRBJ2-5	CASSLLSGPQETQYF	TGTGCCAGCAGCTTACTTTCTGGGCCCCAAGAGACCCAGTACTTC
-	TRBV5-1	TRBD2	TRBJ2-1	CASSKGLAGENEQFF	TGCGCCAGCAGCAAAGGACTAGCGGGGGAAAATGAGCAGTTCTTC
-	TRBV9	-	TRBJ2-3	CASGWEEPDTQYF	TGTGCCTCAGGGTGGGAGGAACCAGATACGCAGTATTTT
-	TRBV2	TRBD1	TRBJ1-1	CARGTANTEAFF	TGTGCCAGGGGGACAGCGAACACTGAAGCTTTCTTT
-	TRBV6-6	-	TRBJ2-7	CATTVPGPSVDEQYF	TGTGCCACTACGGTACCGGGGCCCTCTGTTGACGAGCAGTACTTC
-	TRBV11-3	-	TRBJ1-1	CASSLVRGSEAFF	TGTGCCAGCAGCTTAGTTCGGGGTTCTGAAGCTTTCTTT
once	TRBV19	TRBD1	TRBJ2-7	CASSSGTGQYF	TGTGCCAGTAGTTCCGGGACAGGGCAGTACTTC
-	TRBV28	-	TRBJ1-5	CAITGTNSNQPQHF	TGTGCCATAACCGGGACAAATAGCAATCAGCCCCAGCATTTT
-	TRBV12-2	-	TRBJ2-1	CASRLTRGLAGAGGNEQFF	TGTGCAAGTCGCTTAACCCGGGGACTAGCGGGAGCAGGCGGCAATGAGCAGTTCTTC
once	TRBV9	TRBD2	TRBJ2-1	CASSVDGLGGLGNEQFF	TGTGCCAGCAGCGTAGATGGCCTCGGGGGGTTAGGCAATGAGCAGTTCTTC
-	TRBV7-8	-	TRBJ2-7	CASSKGGPSVHEQYF	TGTGCCAGCAGCAAAGGGGGACCCAGCGTCCACGAGCAGTACTTC
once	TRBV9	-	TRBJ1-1	CASSPWDTGWAFF	TGTGCCAGCAGCCCCTGGGACACGGGTTGGGCTTTCTTT
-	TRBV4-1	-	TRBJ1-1	CASSRPRARAPLDTEAFF	TGCGCCAGCAGCCGTCCGAGAGCCAGGGCCCCCCTGGACACTGAAGCTTTCTTT
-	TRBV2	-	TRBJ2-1	CASDTGSIEQFF	TGTGCCAGCGATACAGGGTCGATTGAGCAGTTCTTC
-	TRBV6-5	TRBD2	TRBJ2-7	CASSIASGGYEQYF	TGTGCCAGCAGTATCGCTAGCGGGGGCTACGAGCAGTACTTC
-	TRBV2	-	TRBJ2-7	CASRRDGNSYEQYF	TGTGCCAGCCGCCGGGACGGGAACTCCTACGAGCAGTACTTC
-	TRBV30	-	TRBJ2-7	CAWSWSAYEQYF	TGTGCCTGGAGTTGGTCCGCGTACGAGCAGTACTTC
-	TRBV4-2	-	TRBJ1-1	CASSQDIGVTEAFF	TGTGCCAGCAGCCAAGATATAGGGGTTACTGAAGCTTTCTTT
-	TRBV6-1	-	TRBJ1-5	CASSPPGISNQPQHF	TGTGCCAGCAGCCCTCCGGGGATTAGCAATCAGCCCCAGCATTTT
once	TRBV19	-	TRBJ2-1	CASSIVVFVISSYNEQFF	TGTGCCAGTAGTATAGTAGTGTTCGTAATAAGCTCCTACAATGAGCAGTTCTTC
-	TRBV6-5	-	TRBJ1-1	CASSYSGSPNTEAFF	TGTGCCAGCAGTTACTCCGGCAGCCCGAACACTGAAGCTTTCTTT
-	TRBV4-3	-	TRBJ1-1	CASSQDRTDGTEAFF	TGCGCCAGCAGCCAAGATCGGACGGACGGCACTGAAGCTTTCTTT
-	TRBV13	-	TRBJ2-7	CASSPTGRSYEQYF	TGTGCCAGCAGCCCTACGGGGCGCTCCTACGAGCAGTACTTC
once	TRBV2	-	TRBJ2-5	CASSGDSQETQYF	TGTGCCAGCAGTGGCGACAGCCAAGAGACCCAGTACTTC
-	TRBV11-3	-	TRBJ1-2	CASSYREGYGYTF	TGTGCCAGCAGCTACAGGGAGGGCTATGGCTACACCTTC